This record covers a single T cell receptor (beta chain). Naive CD45RA+ and memory CD45RA-negative subsets were split from CD4+ cells. J lost 8 bases, V lost 6 bases, and 9 bases had no gene match. Germline V gives CDR1 MNHEY, CDR2 SVGAGI. The CDR3 consists of 15 residues. Produced via immunoSEQ multiplex PCR; TCRdb's table is partial and in-frame only. The sample has over a million clones; approximately 78% are singletons. This record belongs to a study of shared clonotypes between healthy human individuals. This sequence joins TRBV6-5 and TRBJ1-4; 10 bases are a match to TRBD1. The sequenced sample was memory CD4+ T cells from PBMCs. Noted subset: CD45RA-negative fraction. The TCR originated in a man younger than 35 in good health. Some clones in this sample may be carry-over from other donors' samples. Written as DNA, the CDR3 is TGTGCCAGCAGGGGTCAAGGACAGGGGGAGGAAAAACTGTTTTTT. Encoded protein: CASRGQGQGEEKLFF.